This T cell receptor beta chain was sequenced for a study of T-cell memory formation after mild COVID-19. As for the study in general: The study found TCR clusters largely donor specific.

Of note for this clonotype: What it binds is not known.

TCRdb reprocessed the 5' RACE reads with MiXCR, giving one entry per CDR3 protein. The sample lists about 250,000 distinct CDR3 sequences, less than 20% occurring once. This CDR3 contains 14 residues. CDR1 MNHNY and CDR2 SVGAGI come from the germline V gene (reference sequence). V lost 6 bases and J lost 5; bases outside the gene matches: 7. Findings and caveats of the study: Contracting clones from day 15 to 85 had balanced CD4/CD8; later expanders favoured CD4+. CM and EM subsets held most contracting CD4+ clones; EMRA held CD8+ ones.

This sequence was found in an adult woman who had mild COVID-19 (a few samples of this study predate the infection). Cell type and time point are not known. The V gene is TRBV6-6, the J gene TRBJ2-7; 10 bases map to TRBD1. The sequenced sample consisted of PBMCs or a T cell subset sorted from them (not recorded which). The CDR3 sequence is CASRSGQGSHEQYF. CDR3 coding DNA: TGTGCCAGCAGATCGGGACAGGGGAGCCACGAGCAGTACTTC.